These 18 T cell receptor beta chains were sequenced from one sample in a study of response to subunit inactivated influenza vaccine. TCRdb recomputed calls from the RT-PCR reads with MiXCR, one row per CDR3 protein. The repertoire holds over 450,000 distinct CDR3 sequences, with roughly 13% as singletons. The sample here was PBMCs from blood, taken roughly 46 days after vaccination. These receptor sequences come from a man in his fifties or sixties who received an inactivated influenza vaccine.

This clonotype was seen only a few times. The V and J genes are TRBV20-1 and TRBJ2-7, with D possibly being TRBD1 or TRBD2 (5 bases each). This CDR3 region has 15 residues. CDR1 and CDR2 from the germline V gene are DFQATT and SNEGSKA (reference sequence). V was pared by 6 bases and J by 1 base, with 19 bases between. CDR3 residues: CSARPGTGGSYEQYF. CDR3 in DNA: TGCAGTGCCCGCCCCGGTACAGGAGGATCCTACGAGCAGTACTTC.

This clonotype was seen more than once but under ten times. This chain uses TRBV20-1 with TRBJ2-3, with TRBD1 matching over 9 bases. This CDR3 is 14 amino acids long. Germline V gives CDR1 DFQATT, CDR2 SNEGSKA (reference sequence). V shed 3 bases and J 6 bases; nucleotides not matched to a gene: 7. As DNA, the CDR3 is TGCAGTGCTAGGTGGGGACAGGGACCCGATACGCAGTATTTT. Amino acids: CSARWGQGPDTQYF.

This chain links TRBV10-3 with TRBJ1-6; D perhaps matches TRBD1 (6 bases). V was cut by 8 bases and J by 0 bases, with 11 bases left in between. The V gene's germline CDR1 is ENHRY and CDR2 SYGVKD. The CDR3 runs 15 residues. CDR3 nucleotides: TGTGCCATCCGGACAGAAAGCTCCTATAATTCACCCCTCCACTTT. Amino acids: CAIRTESSYNSPLHF.

This clonotype has just a few counts. V is TRBV18 and J is TRBJ2-1; TRBD1 agrees at 7 bases. Trimming at V came to 4 bases and at J to 9 bases, leaving 6 bases not matched to a gene. The CDR3 runs to 13 residues. In germline, CDR1 is KGHSH, CDR2 LQKENI. CDR3 loop: CASSLTGVAEQFF. Here the CDR3 DNA reads TGTGCCAGCTCACTAACAGGGGTAGCTGAGCAGTTCTTC.

This clonotype showed up many times. CDR3 loop: CSARDAGAGYEQYF. The CDR3 nucleotides read TGCAGTGCTAGAGATGCAGGGGCTGGCTACGAGCAGTACTTC. The chain couples TRBV20-1 to TRBJ2-7; TRBD1 might be the D (6 bases). The V and J ends lost 0 bases and 3 bases respectively, with 12 bases between them. This CDR3 comprises 14 residues. Germline V lookup: CDR1 DFQATT, CDR2 SNEGSKA (reference sequence).

The chain carries TRBV29-1 and TRBJ2-1; tentatively, D is TRBD1 (6 bases). Germline V gene data show CDR1 as SQVTM and CDR2 as ANQGSEA. This CDR3 contains 11 residues. Trimming removed 8 bases from V and 12 bases from J, with 17 bases in between. The CDR3, as DNA: TGCAGCACCATACAGGGATATGGGCAGTTCTTC. Translated, it gives CSTIQGYGQFF.

The CDR3 here is CASRQQTYGQAPRNSPLHF. The CDR3 nucleotides read TGTGCCAGCAGGCAGCAGACCTACGGACAGGCGCCCAGAAATTCACCCCTCCACTTT. This chain joins TRBV5-6 and TRBJ1-6; 7 positions agree with TRBD1. The J segment lost 7 bases and the V segment lost 5 bases, leaving 21 bases of the junction unmatched. The CDR3 covers 19 residues. The germline V gene has CDR1 SGHDT and CDR2 YYEEEE.

As to this clonotype: A much larger clone lies a single base off, so this may be a read error. The V and J genes are TRBV20-1 and TRBJ2-7, with D unclear. Germline V gene lookup returns CDR1 DFQATT and CDR2 SNEGSKA (reference sequence). The CDR3 totals 13 residues. This CDR3 is CSARTTYSYKQYF. CDR3 bases: TGCAGTGCTAGGACCACATACTCCTACAAGCAGTACTTC.

This clonotype was found a few times. The genes are TRBV30 and TRBJ2-5; 10 bases align to TRBD2. J was trimmed by 1 base and V by 5 bases; bases with no gene match: 10. Per germline, CDR1 GTSNPN and CDR2 SVGIG (reference sequence). CDR3 size: 16 residues. The DNA of the CDR3 is TGTGCCTGGTCTCCGGGACTAGCGCTATCCCAAGAGACCCAGTACTTC. Translating gives CAWSPGLALSQETQYF.

This clonotype was counted between two and nine times. CDR3 sequence (DNA): TGCGCCAGCAGCCAAGATCGGGCCGGGGGGGTGTTAGATACGCAGTATTTT. Translated: CASSQDRAGGVLDTQYF. The rearrangement uses TRBV4-1 and TRBJ2-3; 8 bases are a match to TRBD2. V trimming: 0 bases; J trimming: 5 bases; junction bases outside the gene matches: 10. Germline assignment: CDR1 MGHRA and CDR2 YSYEKL. CDR3 size: 17 residues.

This clonotype showed up just a few times. This rearrangement joins TRBV14 to TRBJ2-5, with D possibly being TRBD2 (5 bases). The CDR3 contains 14 residues. Germline V gives CDR1 SGHDN, CDR2 FVKESK. V was clipped by 2 bases and J by 5 bases, with 12 bases between them. CDR3 in amino acids: CASSQLRGRETQYF. The CDR3, as DNA: TGTGCCAGCAGCCAACTTCGAGGGCGGGAGACCCAGTACTTC.

This clonotype came up many times. This sequence joins TRBV7-2 and TRBJ2-2; tentative D call: TRBD1 (5 bases). Trimming pared 1 base from V and 7 bases from J, leaving 7 bases between. Germline V lookup: CDR1 SGHTA, CDR2 FQGNSA. The CDR3 is 13 residues long. In nucleotides, the CDR3 is TGTGCCAGCAGCTTAGTAAGGGGCGGGGAGCTGTTTTTT. This encodes CASSLVRGGELFF.

The chain employs TRBV14 and TRBJ2-7, with unresolved D. The germline CDR1 and CDR2 sequences are SGHDN and FVKESK. Between the trimmed V and J ends, which lost 3 bases and 7 bases, there was a span of 7 bases. CDR3 length: 11 amino acids. The CDR3 DNA reads TGTGCCAGCAGCCACGCTCGAGAGCAGTACTTC. Translated, it gives CASSHAREQYF.

The chain recombines TRBV19 with TRBJ2-3; 9 bases match TRBD2. CDR3 length equals 15 residues. Germline CDR1 reads LNHDA; CDR2 reads SQIVND (reference sequence). Trimming cost V 4 bases and J 3 bases; bases outside gene matches: 5. The CDR3 coding sequence is TGTGCCAGTAGTACCCTGACTAGCGGAACAGATACGCAGTATTTT. As protein: CASSTLTSGTDTQYF.

The chain combines TRBV12-3 or TRBV12-4 with TRBJ2-3; D not certain. This CDR3 is built from 14 residues. Between the trimmed V and J ends, which lost 3 bases and 2 bases, there was a span of 9 bases. Here the CDR3 DNA reads TGTGCCAGCAGTTTGTCCAGCTACACAGATACGCAGTATTTT. Its translation is CASSLSSYTDTQYF.

There are a few counts of this clonotype. V gene TRBV9 combines with J gene TRBJ2-7; the D gene is possibly TRBD1 (6 bases). CDR3 length: 16 residues. Germline V CDR1 and CDR2: SGDLS, YYNGEE. V gave up 0 bases and J gave up 3 bases, with 16 bases separating them. CDR3 sequence: CASSVESGALYYEQYF. In nucleotides, the CDR3 is TGTGCCAGCAGCGTAGAGTCAGGGGCACTCTACTACGAGCAGTACTTC.

This chain joins TRBV4-1 and TRBJ1-2; a possible D gene is TRBD1 (5 bases). V lost 4 bases and J 0 bases, leaving 12 bases between the germline ends. Germline V gene data show CDR1 as MGHRA and CDR2 as YSYEKL. The CDR3 has 15 residues. The CDR3 region is CASSRGNGANYGYTF. In nucleotides, the CDR3 is TGCGCCAGCAGCCGGGGGAACGGAGCTAACTATGGCTACACCTTC.

This clonotype has just a few counts. V and J are TRBV7-8 and TRBJ2-1, with D maybe TRBD1 (5 bases). The CDR3 is made up of 15 amino acids. Germline V gene data show CDR1 as SGHVS and CDR2 as FQNEAQ. V was cut by 4 bases and J by 8 bases, with 18 bases left in between. The CDR3 coding sequence is TGTGCCAGCAGCTACCAGTTGCAGGGCCAATATGAGCAGTTCTTC. This sequence encodes CASSYQLQGQYEQFF.